This TCR beta chain was documented in a study of molecular identifiers for immune sequencing clone quantification. This clonotype has at least ten counts. Per germline, CDR1 LGHNA and CDR2 YSLEER. CDR3 length: 14 amino acids. The junction had 8 bases not matched to a gene; V was cut back by 3 bases and J by 7 bases. TCRdb re-analysed the PCR reads in MiXCR, keeping a single row per CDR3 protein. The sample has a few hundred thousand distinct CDR3 sequences; roughly 24% are singletons. The receptor was isolated from a human donor in good health. Some libraries in this study had Jurkat cell RNA spiked in. Sequenced input: naive CD8+ T cells from blood, with Jurkat cell RNA spiked in. Subset of the sample: FACS-sorted CD8+CD4-CCR7+CD45RA+ naive T cells. The rearrangement links TRBV4-3 to TRBJ1-2, with 7 bases lining up with TRBD1. The CDR3 is CASSQGRGMSGYTF. The CDR3 DNA is TGCGCCAGCAGCCAGGGCAGGGGGATGTCTGGCTACACCTTC.